Following are 2 T cell receptor beta chains from one sample sequenced in a study of T cells after somatic rescue of genetic block. Measured with immunoSEQ multiplex PCR; TCRdb has only the in-frame clones, and not every one. The table shows about 88,000 clones, with 75% to 90% occurring only once. The material sequenced was peripheral blood mononuclear cells (PBMCs). The receptors come from a woman aged 18-29 years.

The rearrangement links TRBV18 to TRBJ1-5, with 8 bases identical to TRBD1. This CDR3 comprises 15 residues. J was trimmed by 0 bases and V by 4 bases; bases with no gene match: 2. Germline V gene lookup returns CDR1 KGHSH and CDR2 LQKENI. CDR3 sequence reads: CASSRTGTSNQPQHF. The CDR3 DNA reads TGTGCCAGCTCACGGACAGGGACTAGCAATCAGCCCCAGCATTTT. Drawing the rest from reference TRBV18 and TRBJ1-5, the complete variable domain is NAGVMQNPRHLVRRRGQEARLRCSPMKGHSHVYWYRQLPEEGLKFMVYLQKENIIDESGMPKERFSAEFPKEGPSILRIQQVVRGDSAAYFCASSRTGTSNQPQHFGDGTRLSIL.

The J gene is TRBJ1-2, the V gene TRBV10-3; D unresolved. The length of the CDR3 is 13 residues. V dropped 3 bases and J dropped 1 base, with 6 bases sitting between them. CDR1 ENHRY and CDR2 SYGVKD come from the germline V gene. CDR3 amino acids: CAISEKFNYGYTF. DNA for the CDR3: TGTGCCATCAGTGAAAAGTTTAACTATGGCTACACCTTC.